This entry lists 32 T cell receptor beta chains sequenced from one sample in a study of shared T cell receptors in the human thymus. The protocol was immunoSEQ multiplex PCR, while the TCRdb copy is restricted to in-frame clones and leaves out a portion. The table lists more than 550,000 clones, 80% to 90% of them singletons. These data were likewise used in another study, on human thymus T cells.

Sequenced input: thymocytes. The receptors come from a girl less than two years old with a congenital heart defect.

The J gene is TRBJ2-1, the V gene TRBV12-5; D might be TRBD2 (6 bases). The CDR3 contains 18 residues. V lost 0 bases and J lost 2, with 17 bases in between. In germline, CDR1 is LGHNT, CDR2 FRNRAP. The CDR3 spells CASGLVLIRGGAYNEQFF. Written as DNA, the CDR3 is TGTGCTAGTGGTTTGGTACTCATCCGGGGCGGGGCCTACAATGAGCAGTTCTTC.

The CDR3 sequence is CASSMFGTVLNTEAFF. The CDR3 bases are TGTGCCAGTAGTATGTTTGGGACAGTCCTGAACACTGAAGCTTTCTTT. V gene TRBV19 combines with J gene TRBJ1-1, with TRBD1 identical over 7 bases. Trimming removed 3 bases from V and 0 bases from J; junction bases left unmatched: 7. The CDR3 is made up of 16 amino acids. Germline lookup yields CDR1 LNHDA and CDR2 SQIVND (reference sequence). Looking up the rest from reference TRBV19 and TRBJ1-1 gives the full variable domain: DGGITQSPKYLFRKEGQNVTLSCEQNLNHDAMYWYRQDPGQGLRLIYYSQIVNDFQKGDIAEGYSVSREKKESFPLTVTSAQKNPTAFYLCASSMFGTVLNTEAFFGQGTRLTVV.

The chain carries TRBV7-6 and TRBJ2-5; D is perhaps TRBD2 (7 bases). The CDR3 is made up of 18 amino acids. V was shortened by 2 bases and J by 5 bases, with 24 bases between the two germline ends. Germline V lookup: CDR1 SGHVS, CDR2 FNYEAQ. The CDR3 spells CASSLIGGAPRRFETQYF. The CDR3 DNA reads TGTGCCAGCAGCTTAATAGGGGGGGCCCCACGCAGGTTTGAGACCCAGTACTTC.

On this clone: Germline and junction disagree at one end, which may indicate a read error. The chain uses TRBV27 and TRBJ2-3; the match to TRBD2 covers 7 bases. There are 17 residues in the CDR3. Per germline, CDR1 MNHEY and CDR2 SMNVEV (reference sequence). The CDR3 protein is CASSLCTRDYSTNTQYF. The CDR3 DNA is TGTGCCAGCAGTTTATGCACCCGGGACTACTCCACAAATACGCAGTATTTT.

The chain joins TRBV5-1 to TRBJ2-7; 9 bases line up with TRBD1. In germline, CDR1 is SGHRS, CDR2 YFSETQ. J lost 3 bases, V lost 0 bases, and 4 bases had no gene match. The CDR3 runs to 15 residues. Here the CDR3 reads CASSLEGQGIYEQYF. CDR3 DNA sequence: TGCGCCAGCAGCTTGGAGGGACAGGGTATCTACGAGCAGTACTTC. The full variable domain, its missing parts supplied by reference TRBV5-1 and TRBJ2-7, is KAGVTQTPRYLIKTRGQQVTLSCSPISGHRSVSWYQQTPGQGLQFLFEYFSETQRNKGNFPGRFSGRQFSNSRSEMNVSTLELGDSALYLCASSLEGQGIYEQYFGPGTRLTVT.

V and J are TRBV9 and TRBJ2-6, with 13 bases matching TRBD2. Germline assignment: CDR1 SGDLS and CDR2 YYNGEE. The CDR3 has 22 residues. V shed 3 bases and J 0 bases; nucleotides not matched to a gene: 15. The CDR3 DNA reads as TGTGCCAGCAGCGGCACACTAGCGGGGGGGTCCCTGGCATCCTCTGGGGCCAACGTCCTGACTTTC. This translates into CASSGTLAGGSLASSGANVLTF.

The V gene is TRBV25-1, the J gene TRBJ2-7; D is unclear. There are 15 residues in the CDR3. The ends were cut back, 3 bases at V and 1 base at J, with 13 bases in the middle. Per the germline V gene, CDR1 is MGHDK and CDR2 is SYGVNS. In nucleotides, the CDR3 is TGTGCCAGCAGTGACCCCCGAGGAGAATCCTACGAGCAGTACTTC. It yields the protein CASSDPRGESYEQYF.

The chain links TRBV14 to TRBJ2-2; possible D gene TRBD1, 6 bases. Germline V gives CDR1 SGHDN, CDR2 FVKESK. Trimming pared 6 bases from V and 4 bases from J, leaving 15 bases between. The CDR3 consists of 15 residues. CDR3 sequence (DNA): TGTGCCAGCAGAGAAGGGGGTCGGGTCACCGGGGAGCTGTTTTTT. Its protein is CASREGGRVTGELFF.

V is TRBV4-3 and J is TRBJ2-3, with D maybe TRBD2 (6 bases). The length of the CDR3 is 15 residues. Germline CDR1 reads LGHNA; CDR2 reads YSLEER. Trimming left V 0 bases short and J 4 bases short, with 11 bases between. The DNA for the CDR3 is TGCGCCAGCAGCCAAGATTTGGAGGGCCCAGATACGCAGTATTTT. Its protein is CASSQDLEGPDTQYF.

This sequence joins TRBV11-2 and TRBJ1-2; no reliable D call. CDR1 and CDR2 from the germline V gene are SGHAT and FQNNGV. Between the trimmed V and J ends, which lost 4 bases and 4 bases, there was a span of 16 bases. The CDR3 contains 15 residues. The chain's CDR3 is CASSSTPGALYGYTF. The CDR3 region has the DNA TGTGCCAGCAGCTCAACGCCGGGAGCCCTCTATGGCTACACCTTC.

V gene TRBV10-3 combines with J gene TRBJ1-2; D is possibly TRBD1 (6 bases). The V end lost 8 bases, the J end lost 2 bases, and 12 bases lay between the germline ends. Per germline, CDR1 ENHRY and CDR2 SYGVKD. This CDR3 has 13 amino acids. CDR3 region: CAIRRGYNYGYTF. CDR3 nucleotides: TGTGCCATCCGCAGGGGCTACAACTATGGCTACACCTTC.

The V and J genes are TRBV15 and TRBJ2-7; D may be TRBD1 (5 bases). Germline loops: CDR1 LNHNV, CDR2 YYDKDF (reference sequence). V was cut by 0 bases and J by 9 bases, with 15 bases left in between. CDR3 length: 14 amino acids. CDR3: CATSRDATDFLQYF. The CDR3, as DNA: TGTGCCACCAGCAGAGATGCGACAGACTTTTTGCAGTACTTC.

A word on this clone: Other DNA sequences from this sample encode an identical CDR3 as well. This rearrangement joins TRBV7-2 to TRBJ1-1; D possibly corresponds to TRBD1 (6 bases). Germline V CDR1 and CDR2: SGHTA, FQGNSA. The CDR3 spans 13 residues. V lost 4 bases, J lost 1 base, and 7 bases lay in between. The CDR3 DNA follows: TGTGCCAGCAGCTCACAGGGGAACACTGAAGCTTTCTTT. It encodes CASSSQGNTEAFF.

The J gene is TRBJ2-1, the V gene TRBV27, with 14 bases identical to TRBD2. J gave up 9 bases and V 0 bases, and 7 bases lay outside the gene matches. The CDR3 loop spans 17 amino acids. Germline loops: CDR1 MNHEY, CDR2 SMNVEV (reference sequence). CDR3 region: CASSLSAGLAGGGEQFF. The CDR3 DNA reads TGTGCCAGCAGTTTATCGGCCGGACTAGCGGGGGGTGGTGAGCAGTTCTTC.

A note on this clone: One end of the junction varies from germline; a read error may be responsible. V and J are TRBV7-3 and TRBJ2-6; 11 bases are a match to TRBD1. The CDR3 sequence is 19 residues long. Germline V lookup: CDR1 SGHTA, CDR2 FQGTGA. CDR3 DNA: TGTGCCAGCACCTTAACTCGGACAGGGGGCGCCTCTGGGGCCAACGTCCTGACTTTC. Amino acids: CASTLTRTGGASGANVLTF.

This chain uses TRBV19 with TRBJ1-1; D remains ambiguous. This CDR3 region has 17 residues. The germline V and J ends were trimmed by 3 bases and 4 bases, with 21 bases remaining between them. CDR1 is LNHDA and CDR2 is SQIVND in the germline V gene (reference sequence). The CDR3 region is CASSMTAGISAATEAFF. The CDR3 DNA sequence: TGTGCCAGTAGTATGACCGCGGGGATATCGGCGGCCACTGAAGCTTTCTTT.

The V call is TRBV28, the J call TRBJ1-1, with 10 bases that match TRBD1. The ends lost 1 base at V and 4 bases at J; junction bases unmatched: 12. Germline V CDR1 and CDR2: MDHEN, SYDVKM. The CDR3 has 18 residues. In DNA, the CDR3 is TGTGCCAGCAGTTTATACCCCCGTATGACAGGGGGCTGCACTGAAGCTTTCTTT. Amino acid sequence: CASSLYPRMTGGCTEAFF.

The chain's CDR3 is CASSPKWIPRHTLVYEQYF. Here the CDR3 DNA reads TGCGCCAGCAGCCCCAAATGGATCCCGAGACATACCCTCGTGTACGAGCAGTACTTC. The chain recombines TRBV4-1 with TRBJ2-7, with D unresolved. The germline V gene has CDR1 MGHRA and CDR2 YSYEKL. The CDR3 sequence is 19 residues long. V was clipped by 4 bases and J by 4 bases, with 29 bases between them.

The chain has TRBV28 and TRBJ2-5, with 7 bases fitting TRBD1. J gave up 2 bases and V 6 bases, and 6 bases lay outside the gene matches. Germline loops: CDR1 MDHEN, CDR2 SYDVKM. The length of the CDR3 is 14 residues. CDR3 residues: CASRRPGQQETQYF. Written as DNA, the CDR3 is TGTGCCAGCAGAAGACCGGGACAGCAAGAGACCCAGTACTTC. The whole variable domain, filled in from reference TRBV28 and TRBJ2-5, reads DVKVTQSSRYLVKRTGEKVFLECVQDMDHENMFWYRQDPGLGLRLIYFSYDVKMKEKGDIPEGYSVSREKKERFSLILESASTNQTSMYLCASRRPGQQETQYFGPGTRLLVL.

The chain links TRBV6-5 to TRBJ2-5, with D possibly matching TRBD1 (6 bases). Germline V gene lookup returns CDR1 MNHEY and CDR2 SVGAGI. V lost 2 bases, J lost 13 bases, and 14 bases lay in between. The CDR3 extends over 12 amino acids. CDR3 sequence (DNA): TGTGCCAGCAGTTACGCAGGGACACTGTGGTACTTC. Encoded protein: CASSYAGTLWYF.

The gene calls are TRBV1 and TRBJ2-5; TRBD2 is taken as the D call from the table, unchecked against the DNA. TRBV1 corresponds to a pseudogene. CDR3 length: 17 amino acids. CDR3 region: CTSSQIWSGGARETQYF. The DNA of the CDR3 is TGCACCAGCAGCCAAATCTGGAGCGGGGGGGCACGGGAGACCCAGTACTTC.

This rearrangement joins TRBV4-1 to TRBJ2-1, with 12 bases that match TRBD2. After removal of 4 bases from V and 1 base from J, the junction contained 11 bases not matched to a gene. The CDR3 runs 19 residues. Germline V gene lookup returns CDR1 MGHRA and CDR2 YSYEKL. Written as DNA, the CDR3 is TGCGCCAGCAGCCGAGTACCCAACCTAGCGGGGGGGTCCTACAATGAGCAGTTCTTC. This codes for CASSRVPNLAGGSYNEQFF.

The V gene is TRBV16, the J gene TRBJ1-1, with TRBD1 matching over 12 bases. This CDR3 has 15 amino acids. CDR1 and CDR2 (germline): KGHSY, FQNENV. Germline trimming cut 5 bases from V and 11 bases from J; bases unmatched to any gene: 12. The chain's CDR3 is CASSFRDRGREGAFF. The CDR3, as DNA: TGTGCCAGCAGCTTCCGGGACAGGGGGCGCGAGGGCGCTTTCTTT.

V and J are TRBV2 and TRBJ1-5; D uncertain. The V gene's germline CDR1 is SNHLY and CDR2 FYNNEI. Trimming took off 8 bases at V and 4 bases at J, with 15 bases between the two ends. CDR3 length: 14 amino acids. CDR3: CASGYGRGNQPQHF. The CDR3 nucleotides read TGTGCCAGCGGCTACGGGCGGGGAAATCAGCCCCAGCATTTT.

This chain links TRBV27 with TRBJ1-2, with 11 bases aligning to TRBD1. Germline CDR1 is MNHEY and CDR2 is SMNVEV (reference sequence). The CDR3 extends over 16 amino acids. V trimming: 6 bases; J trimming: 10 bases; junction bases outside the gene matches: 16. CDR3 bases: TGTGCCAGCAGCCTTCGGATTCAGGACAGGGGGCAGCCCTACACCTTC. Amino acid sequence: CASSLRIQDRGQPYTF.

A single count supports this clone. This rearrangement joins TRBV28 to TRBJ2-7; the match to TRBD1 covers 7 bases. V gave up 6 bases and J gave up 3 bases; unmatched junction bases: 17. From germline, CDR1 is MDHEN and CDR2 SYDVKM. This CDR3 region has 17 residues. Here the CDR3 reads CASSLGLTSRDSYEQYF. The CDR3 bases are TGTGCCAGCAGCTTAGGGCTAACCTCACGGGACAGCTACGAGCAGTACTTC. The full variable domain, its missing parts supplied by reference TRBV28 and TRBJ2-7, is DVKVTQSSRYLVKRTGEKVFLECVQDMDHENMFWYRQDPGLGLRLIYFSYDVKMKEKGDIPEGYSVSREKKERFSLILESASTNQTSMYLCASSLGLTSRDSYEQYFGPGTRLTVT.

The chain carries TRBV7-8 and TRBJ1-5; 7 bases fit TRBD1. After removal of 2 bases from V and 5 bases from J, the junction contained 9 bases not matched to a gene. The CDR3 covers 16 residues. CDR1 and CDR2 from the germline V gene are SGHVS and FQNEAQ. The DNA of the CDR3 is TGTGCCAGCAGCTTATTCCGCAGGGGGAATTATCAGCCCCAGCATTTT. The encoded protein is CASSLFRRGNYQPQHF.

V is TRBV30 and J is TRBJ1-1, with D hard to call. CDR3 size: 14 residues. With 0 bases removed from V and 2 bases from J, the gap between germline ends came to 10 bases. Germline CDR1 is GTSNPN and CDR2 is SVGIG (reference sequence). The CDR3 is CAWSVGRTNTEAFF. The CDR3 DNA follows: TGTGCCTGGAGTGTAGGGAGAACAAACACTGAAGCTTTCTTT.

The chain links TRBV10-2 to TRBJ1-5; no reliable D call. The CDR3 consists of 14 residues. CDR1 and CDR2 from the germline V gene are WSHSY and SAAADI. V lost 2 bases, J lost 7 bases, and 12 bases lay in between. This CDR3 reads CASSESYGRQPQHF. The CDR3 nucleotides are TGCGCCAGCAGTGAGAGTTACGGGAGGCAGCCCCAGCATTTT.

This clone came up once. The V call is TRBV4-2, the J call TRBJ1-5; D gene uncertain. The V gene lost 4 bases and the J gene lost 1 base, with 8 bases spanning the gap. CDR3 length: 14 amino acids. The germline V gene encodes CDR1 LGHNA and CDR2 YNFKEQ. The CDR3 protein is CASSPSMSNQPQHF. The CDR3 coding sequence is TGTGCCAGCAGCCCCTCTATGAGCAATCAGCCCCAGCATTTT.

This chain uses TRBV7-9 with TRBJ2-5, with 11 bases matching TRBD1. The ends lost 0 bases at V and 6 bases at J; junction bases unmatched: 3. The V gene's germline CDR1 is SEHNR and CDR2 FQNEAQ (reference sequence). This CDR3 contains 15 residues. The CDR3 nucleotides are TGTGCCAGCAGCTTAGCTGGGACAGGGGGAAAGACCCAGTACTTC. This gives the protein CASSLAGTGGKTQYF.

V usage is TRBV5-1 and J usage is TRBJ1-5; D is undetermined. There are 13 residues in the CDR3. V gave up 6 bases and J gave up 4 bases, with 11 bases separating them. CDR1 and CDR2 (germline): SGHRS, YFSETQ. CDR3 sequence: CASTGTSNQPQHF. CDR3 coding DNA: TGCGCCAGCACGGGTACGTCAAATCAGCCCCAGCATTTT.